The T cell receptor (beta chain) under discussion was sequenced for a study of tissue T cells after allogeneic stem cell transplantation (dated by TCRdb to 2022 to 2024). Notes on the research overall: When multiple samples of a tissue existed, pathologist review of H&E sections prioritized samples with histologically apparent lymphocytes for sequencing. On the human side, the study was prospective and observational, with no blinding or randomization. The study profiled TCR beta repertoires across many tissues from research autopsies of patients with and without GVHD, plus mouse models of GVHD. Study-wide findings and limitations: In both patients and mice, only a limited portion of the TCR repertoire detected in tissues was captured by blood and spleen T cells. A small and clinically heterogeneous patient cohort was studied, and sampling depth was acknowledged as a limitation. Few T cell clones were found to be shared across patients, but shared repertoire signatures across patients were revealed in a tissue-specific fashion by motif-based clustering. Within patients, how anatomically similar tissues were was a major factor shaping TCR repertoire composition, regardless of disease or transplant status. No blood samples were available for the non-GVHD comparator patients. Which tissue TCRs were alloreactive or antigen-specific was not determined in the study, and some of the clones might have been host cells that persisted.

Explained via the paper, the time point label denotes: human tissue collected at research (rapid) autopsy. For comparison, three non-HCT patients with other cancers were selected retrospectively, each having at least five GI tract samples and no known GI disease at death. After a median post-mortem interval of about 9.4 hours, autopsy tissues were collected, including GI sites from esophagus to rectum, liver, skin, and lymphoid organs such as spleen. Each autopsy specimen was bisected, with one portion flash-frozen in liquid nitrogen and the remainder formalin-fixed, and the outer muscle layers of GI specimens were removed. Genomic DNA was extracted from frozen tissues using the Mag-Bind Blood & Tissue DNA HDQ 96 Kit on a Chemagic 360 or the DNeasy Blood & Tissue Kit. Because of concern about red blood cell contamination, extracted DNA was further purified using the Genomic DNA Clean & Concentrator-25 kit.

To prepare the library, the immunoSEQ multiplex PCR assay was applied. TCRbeta CDR3 sequencing was performed at survey depth by Adaptive Biotechnologies, and CDR3 sequences, V/J genes, productive frequency and template counts were reported. TCR beta CDR3 regions were amplified from genomic DNA rather than RNA. The original pipeline was this. Pairwise repertoire overlap between tissues was quantified with Jensen-Shannon divergence, where 1 means complete divergence and 0 identical. Tissues were clustered by single-linkage agglomerative hierarchical clustering of pairwise JSD values and displayed as dendrograms. GLIPH2 was run on all patient samples with simulation_depth 1000, kmer_min_depth 3, cdr3_length_cutoff 8, keeping groups with more than two unique CDR3s. In a standardized tissue-overlap score, Jaccard GLIPH-group overlap across patients was extrapolated to a standard repertoire size of 1000 clones. Linear mixed-effect models, with tissue included as a fixed effect and individual included as a random effect, were used to assess associations of diversity with clinical or experimental variables. This immuneACCESS table, as held by TCRdb, lists in-frame sequences with V and J called but not all clones. Of the missing ones, under half trace to an unresolved V gene in checked studies; the others have no known cause. V and J calls and clone size come straight from that table; D and trimming were deduced from the DNA. The sample contains fewer than 30,000 clones, less than 85% of them found a single time. The top ten clonotypes cover around 7.2% of the sample.

Remarks on this clone: The antigen it binds to is not known. Base-call qualities are not available, and no considerably larger clone is one nucleotide away.

The V and J ends are trimmed by 2 bases and 0 bases, leaving 10 bases between them. The CDR3, from cysteine to phenylalanine, totals 15 residues. The kept DNA is CDR3 alone, 45 bases in frame from the first base. CDR1 and CDR2 are drawn from the germline V gene: SGHTA, FQGNSA. Here the sequenced sample was tissue from the ileum, taken at autopsy. The receptor chain draws on TRBV7-2 and TRBJ1-1; the D gene is perhaps TRBD1, from 5 matching bases. The source is a female donor aged 60 or older with lung cancer. CDR3 region: CASSLSQQVNTEAFF. The DNA reads as follows: TGTGCCAGCAGCTTAAGTCAACAGGTGAACACTGAAGCTTTCTTT.